This T cell receptor beta chain is from a study of blood T cell repertoires in COVID-19. Original data processing: Reference gene primer amplification yielded estimated nucleated cell counts. Produced via immunoSEQ multiplex PCR; TCRdb's table is partial and in-frame only. The V and J calls and the clone size are those of that table, but D and trimming were determined from the DNA. The profile shows about 340,000 clones, roughly 89% of them singletons. The sequence was obtained from a woman between 18 and 29 years old who had recovered from COVID-19. The sequenced material came from peripheral blood.

The CDR3 reads CASSQLTGEEDQPQHF. The CDR3 coding sequence is TGTGCCAGCAGCCAGCTGACAGGGGAAGAGGATCAGCCCCAGCATTTT. This chain joins TRBV7-9 and TRBJ1-5; 8 bases align to TRBD1. In germline, CDR1 is SEHNR, CDR2 FQNEAQ (reference sequence). The CDR3 length is 16 residues. Trimming at V came to 5 bases and at J to 5 bases, leaving 11 bases not matched to a gene.